Following are 20 T cell receptor beta chains from one sample sequenced in a study of T cell responses to AZD1222 COVID-19 vaccine. Measured with immunoSEQ multiplex PCR; TCRdb has only the in-frame clones, and not every one. The table shows 95,000 to 150,000 clones, with more than 80% occurring only once. Sequencing was performed on peripheral blood, taken 28 days after the second dose of the MenACWY control vaccine. These receptors all stem from an adult who received the MenACWY meningococcal vaccine as a control.

The chain recombines TRBV4-3 with TRBJ2-3; D may match TRBD1 or TRBD2 (5 bases each). Germline V CDR1 and CDR2: LGHNA, YSLEER. V was trimmed by 4 bases and J by 3 bases, leaving 17 bases between them. This CDR3 is built from 16 residues. This CDR3 is CASSPNTHGATDTQYF. The CDR3 DNA reads as TGCGCCAGCAGCCCTAATACGCACGGGGCTACAGATACGCAGTATTTT.

The CDR3 is CASSKFLSGGSTDTQYF. The DNA for the CDR3 is TGTGCCAGCAGCAAATTTCTGTCGGGGGGTAGCACAGATACGCAGTATTTT. V and J are TRBV21-1 and TRBJ2-3; the D call of TRBD2 is as the table states it, not checked on the DNA. TRBV21-1 is noted as a pseudogene. The CDR3 contains 17 residues.

The chain links TRBV11-2 to TRBJ2-5, with D unresolved. Germline CDR1 is SGHAT and CDR2 is FQNNGV. With 2 bases removed from V and 4 bases from J, the gap between germline ends came to 11 bases. The CDR3 extends over 14 amino acids. DNA for the CDR3: TGTGCCAGCAGCTTATTTTCTTGGCGAGAGACCCAGTACTTC. This sequence encodes CASSLFSWRETQYF.

The chain uses TRBV27 and TRBJ2-3, with D perhaps TRBD2 (6 bases). The CDR3 covers 16 residues. Trimming cost V 4 bases and J 0 bases, with 14 bases left between them. Per germline, CDR1 MNHEY and CDR2 SMNVEV (reference sequence). CDR3 sequence reads: CASSSRTTLSTDTQYF. Written as DNA, the CDR3 is TGTGCCAGCAGTTCCCGGACTACCTTAAGCACAGATACGCAGTATTTT.

The chain combines TRBV13 with TRBJ1-1; tentative D call: TRBD1 (6 bases). Trimming removed 5 bases from V and 3 bases from J, with 13 bases in between. Germline CDR1 reads PRHDT; CDR2 reads FYEKMQ (reference sequence). The CDR3 runs 14 residues. Written as DNA, the CDR3 is TGTGCCAGCAGCAACCGGGACACCTACACTGAAGCTTTCTTT. Residues: CASSNRDTYTEAFF.

This chain links TRBV7-2 with TRBJ1-2; D gene ambiguous. CDR1 is SGHTA, CDR2 FQGNSA, per germline. Trimming cost V 2 bases and J 4 bases, with 8 bases left between them. This CDR3 spans 13 amino acids. The CDR3 bases are TGTGCCAGCAGCTTATCACAGACCTATGGCTACACCTTC. Its protein is CASSLSQTYGYTF.

The rearrangement uses TRBV4-2 and TRBJ2-5, with D tentatively TRBD1 (6 bases). The CDR3 spans 14 residues. Germline CDR1 is LGHNA and CDR2 is YNFKEQ. The V gene lost 0 bases and the J gene lost 4 bases, with 9 bases spanning the gap. As DNA, the CDR3 is TGTGCCAGCAGCCAAGATCCAGGGGTAGAGACCCAGTACTTC. It yields the protein CASSQDPGVETQYF.

This rearrangement joins TRBV7-2 to TRBJ1-1; D not certain. Germline V gives CDR1 SGHTA, CDR2 FQGNSA. The CDR3 consists of 13 residues. Trimming cost V 2 bases and J 5 bases, with 9 bases left between them. The CDR3 is CASSLQFQTEAFF. CDR3 nucleotides: TGTGCCAGCAGCTTACAGTTTCAGACTGAAGCTTTCTTT.

The CDR3 region has the DNA TGTGCCAGCAGCTTACTGAGTTGGGGAAGCTCCTACAATGAGCAGTTCTTC. It specifies CASSLLSWGSSYNEQFF. The genes are TRBV7-2 and TRBJ2-1; D unresolved. The CDR3 contains 17 residues. Trimming shortened V by 2 bases and J by 0 bases, and 14 bases separated the two germline ends. Per germline, CDR1 SGHTA and CDR2 FQGNSA.

In its sample, this clone was seen once. The chain has TRBV28 and TRBJ2-1; D may be TRBD1 (6 bases). The CDR3 covers 14 residues. Deletions cut 6 bases from V and 7 bases from J, with 16 bases between. Germline values: CDR1 MDHEN, CDR2 SYDVKM. DNA of the CDR3: TGTGCCAGCAGGGGACAACTCTCACGGAATGAGCAGTTCTTC. This translates into CASRGQLSRNEQFF.

The chain employs TRBV9 and TRBJ1-4; 8 bases line up with TRBD1. J lost 9 bases, V lost 0 bases, and 10 bases had no gene match. Germline values: CDR1 SGDLS, CDR2 YYNGEE. The CDR3 length is 16 residues. In DNA form, the CDR3 reads TGTGCCAGCAGCGTAGCTTCGACAGGGGAATCGAAAAAACTGTTTTTT. Translation gives CASSVASTGESKKLFF.

This clone appeared a few times. The chain couples TRBV24-1 to TRBJ1-1, with no clear D. Germline V gene sequence: CDR1 KGHDR, CDR2 SFDVKD. The CDR3 extends over 15 amino acids. V lost 2 bases, J lost 2 bases, and 11 bases lay in between. The DNA of the CDR3 is TGTGCCACCAGTGATTCCCAGGTTAGCAACACTGAAGCTTTCTTT. Residues: CATSDSQVSNTEAFF.

This clone came up once. This rearrangement joins TRBV10-3 to TRBJ2-1, with 9 bases lining up with TRBD2. The germline CDR1 and CDR2 sequences are ENHRY and SYGVKD. The V and J ends lost 4 bases and 9 bases, in that order; junction bases with no gene match: 7. This CDR3 is 14 amino acids long. The CDR3 sequence: CAISVGTSFGEQFF. The CDR3 DNA reads as TGTGCCATCAGTGTCGGGACTAGCTTTGGTGAGCAGTTCTTC.

V is TRBV19 and J is TRBJ2-1; 9 bases map to TRBD1. Germline CDR1 LNHDA, CDR2 SQIVND (reference sequence). The CDR3 length is 15 residues. The J segment lost 7 bases and the V segment lost 6 bases, leaving 10 bases of the junction unmatched. Written as DNA, the CDR3 is TGTGCCAGTAGCAGGCGGGACAGGGATCGGAATGAGCAGTTCTTC. Translating it yields CASSRRDRDRNEQFF.

This chain connects TRBV24-1 to TRBJ2-5; TRBD1 agrees at 7 bases. Germline lookup yields CDR1 KGHDR and CDR2 SFDVKD. With 4 bases clipped from V and 2 bases from J, the junction kept 6 bases outside the gene matches. CDR3 size: 15 residues. As DNA, the CDR3 is TGTGCCACCAGTGACGGGACAGACACTCAAGAGACCCAGTACTTC. Protein product: CATSDGTDTQETQYF.

V is TRBV7-8 and J is TRBJ1-6; tentatively, D is TRBD1 (5 bases). CDR3 length: 17 residues. From germline, CDR1 is SGHVS and CDR2 FQNEAQ. The V end lost 4 bases, the J end lost 0 bases, and 13 bases lay between the germline ends. Here the CDR3 DNA reads TGTGCCAGCAGCTCGGGGCCAGGGAGCTCCTATAATTCACCCCTCCACTTT. Protein sequence: CASSSGPGSSYNSPLHF.

CDR3 amino acids: CASSFTGVKGYTF. CDR3 nucleotides: TGTGCCAGCAGTTTCACAGGGGTTAAAGGCTACACCTTC. The J gene is TRBJ1-2, the V gene TRBV6-2 or TRBV6-3, with TRBD1 matching 7 bases. Germline V gene lookup returns CDR1 MNHEY and CDR2 SVGEGT. The CDR3 runs to 13 residues. V was pared by 4 bases and J by 8 bases, with 7 bases of the junction left unmatched.

The rearrangement uses TRBV4-1 and TRBJ1-6; maybe TRBD1 (5 bases). The V end lost 2 bases, the J end lost 5 bases, and 10 bases lay between the germline ends. Germline assignment: CDR1 MGHRA and CDR2 YSYEKL. This CDR3 has 15 amino acids. The CDR3 spells CASSQTPDNNSPLHF. DNA of the CDR3: TGCGCCAGCAGCCAAACTCCGGACAATAATTCACCCCTCCACTTT.

V is TRBV4-2 and J is TRBJ2-3, with 10 bases identical to TRBD2. The CDR3 runs 19 residues. The V and J ends lost 2 bases and 6 bases, in that order; junction bases with no gene match: 17. Germline values: CDR1 LGHNA, CDR2 YNFKEQ. The DNA of the CDR3 is TGTGCCAGCAGCCAAAATTCCGCTACCGGTAGCGGGGGGATTGATACGCAGTATTTT. Amino acid sequence: CASSQNSATGSGGIDTQYF.

The chain's CDR3 is CASSYQGRRTDTQYF. CDR3 nucleotides: TGTGCCAGCAGTTATCAGGGGCGCAGAACAGATACGCAGTATTTT. The J gene is TRBJ2-3, the V gene TRBV6-6; D perhaps matches TRBD1 (6 bases). The V end was cut by 3 bases, the J end by 3 bases, with 13 bases between. The CDR3 has 15 amino acids. CDR1 is MNHNY, CDR2 SVGAGI, per germline (reference sequence).